This TCR beta chain comes out of a study of PD-L1 blockade in urothelial cancer. Looking at the study overall: Patients' atezolizumab regimen, 1,200 mg intravenously every 3 weeks, began at some point between 2014 and 2015. Blood analyses occurred 3 weeks (second dose) and 6 weeks post treatment start.

Deletions cut 1 base from V and 2 bases from J, with 9 bases between. The CDR3 totals 14 residues. The germline gives CDR1 SGHTA, CDR2 FQGNSA. Method: immunoSEQ multiplex PCR; TCRdb's copy keeps in-frame clones and lacks some. There are 95,000 or so clones in the sample; around 86% occur only once, and 2% to 2.5% lies in the top ten. Time point described: pretreatment peripheral blood. The rearrangement links TRBV7-2 to TRBJ2-7; weak D call: TRBD2 (5 bases). This material consisted of PBMCs, taken around atezolizumab (anti-PD-L1) treatment. This clonotype originated in a man in his 60s with urothelial cancer. The DNA for the CDR3 is TGTGCCAGCAGCTTAGGGGGAGTCGCCTACGAGCAGTACTTC. Translation: CASSLGGVAYEQYF.